This T cell receptor beta chain appears in the sequencing data of a study of CD8 T cells in ankylosing spondylitis. Study findings and constraints: Matched ankylosing spondylitis synovial fluid reportedly contained a significantly enriched population of disease-linked clones. The study identified a TCR beta motif of several highly homologous variants that appeared characteristic of ankylosing spondylitis blood.

In this sample, this clonotype turned up once. Its antigen remains unknown. As the method for making TCR beta libraries, quantitative 5'-RACE with molecular barcodes was used. TCRdb processed the 5' RACE reads anew with MiXCR; each CDR3 protein has one entry. Here the sample spans about 750,000 distinct CDR3 sequences, around 20% being singletons. V lost 3 bases and J 5 bases, leaving 20 bases between the germline ends. Germline CDR1 SGDLS, CDR2 YYNGEE. The CDR3 is 16 amino acids. The V call is TRBV9, the J call TRBJ2-5; D not certain. The material sequenced was blood, either unsorted or a sorted T cell fraction (not recorded which). The TCR was taken from a male donor with ankylosing spondylitis. The CDR3, as DNA: TGTGCCAGCAGCGGTTGGGGTACCCCCCTGGGGGAGACCCAGTACTTC. As protein: CASSGWGTPLGETQYF.